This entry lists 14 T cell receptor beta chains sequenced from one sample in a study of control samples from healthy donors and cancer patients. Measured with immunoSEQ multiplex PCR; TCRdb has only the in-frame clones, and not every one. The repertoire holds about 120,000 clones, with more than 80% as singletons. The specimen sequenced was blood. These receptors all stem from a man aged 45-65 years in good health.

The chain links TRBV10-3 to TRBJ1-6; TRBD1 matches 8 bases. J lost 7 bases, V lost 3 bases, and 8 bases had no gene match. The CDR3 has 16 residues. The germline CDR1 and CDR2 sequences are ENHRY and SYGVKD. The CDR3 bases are TGTGCCATCAGTGAACCCGGACAGGGCCAGAATTCACCCCTCCACTTT. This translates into CAISEPGQGQNSPLHF.

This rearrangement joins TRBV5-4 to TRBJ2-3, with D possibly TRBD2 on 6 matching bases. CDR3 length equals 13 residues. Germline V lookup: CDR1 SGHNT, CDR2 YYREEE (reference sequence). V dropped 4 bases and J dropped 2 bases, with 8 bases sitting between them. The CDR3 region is CASSQGLTDTQYF. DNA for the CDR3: TGTGCCAGCAGCCAGGGACTCACAGATACGCAGTATTTT.

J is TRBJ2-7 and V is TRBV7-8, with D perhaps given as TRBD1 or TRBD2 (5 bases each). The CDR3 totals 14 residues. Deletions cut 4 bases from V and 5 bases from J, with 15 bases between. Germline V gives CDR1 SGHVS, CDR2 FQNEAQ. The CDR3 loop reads CASSSTQGVHEQYF. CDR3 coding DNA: TGTGCCAGCAGCTCGACTCAGGGAGTCCACGAGCAGTACTTC. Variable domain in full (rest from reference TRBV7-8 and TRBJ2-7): GAGVSQSPRYKVAKRGQDVALRCDPISGHVSLFWYQQALGQGPEFLTYFQNEAQLDKSGLPSDRFFAERPEGSVSTLKIQRTQQEDSAVYLCASSSTQGVHEQYFGPGTRLTVT.

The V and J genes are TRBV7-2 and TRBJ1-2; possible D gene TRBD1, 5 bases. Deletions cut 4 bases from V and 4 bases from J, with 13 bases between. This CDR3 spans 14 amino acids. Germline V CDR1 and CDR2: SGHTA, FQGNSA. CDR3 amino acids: CASSSPRGVYGYTF. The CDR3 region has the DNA TGTGCCAGCAGCTCCCCCCGGGGGGTCTATGGCTACACCTTC. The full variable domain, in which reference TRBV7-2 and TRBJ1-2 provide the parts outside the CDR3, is GAGVSQSPSNKVTEKGKDVELRCDPISGHTALYWYRQSLGQGLEFLIYFQGNSAPDKSGLPSDRFSAERTGGSVSTLTIQRTQQEDSAVYLCASSSPRGVYGYTFGSGTRLTVV.

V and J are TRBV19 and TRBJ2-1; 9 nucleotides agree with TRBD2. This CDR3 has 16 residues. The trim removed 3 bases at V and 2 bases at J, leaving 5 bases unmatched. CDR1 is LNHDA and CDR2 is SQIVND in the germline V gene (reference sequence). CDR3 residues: CASSIPSGAAYNEQFF. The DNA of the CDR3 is TGTGCCAGTAGTATCCCTAGCGGGGCCGCCTACAATGAGCAGTTCTTC.

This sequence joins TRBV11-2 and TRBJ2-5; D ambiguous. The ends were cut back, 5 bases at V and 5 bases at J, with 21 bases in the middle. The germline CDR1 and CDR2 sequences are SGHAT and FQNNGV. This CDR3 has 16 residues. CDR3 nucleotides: TGTGCCAGCAGCACGACCGCAGAGGCTACACAGGAGACCCAGTACTTC. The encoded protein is CASSTTAEATQETQYF.

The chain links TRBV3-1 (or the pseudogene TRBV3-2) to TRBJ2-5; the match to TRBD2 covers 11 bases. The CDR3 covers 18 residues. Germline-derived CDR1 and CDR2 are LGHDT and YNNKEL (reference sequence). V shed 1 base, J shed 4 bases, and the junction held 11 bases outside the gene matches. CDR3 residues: CASSQVGLAGGARETQYF. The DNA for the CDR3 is TGTGCCAGCAGCCAAGTAGGTCTAGCGGGGGGAGCCCGAGAGACCCAGTACTTC.

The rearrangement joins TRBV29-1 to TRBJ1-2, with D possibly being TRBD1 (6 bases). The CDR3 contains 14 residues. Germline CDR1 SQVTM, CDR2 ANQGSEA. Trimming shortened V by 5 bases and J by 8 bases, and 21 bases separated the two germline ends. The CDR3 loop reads CSVYNRGGGWGYTF. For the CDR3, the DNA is TGCAGCGTTTATAATAGAGGGGGAGGATGGGGCTACACCTTC.

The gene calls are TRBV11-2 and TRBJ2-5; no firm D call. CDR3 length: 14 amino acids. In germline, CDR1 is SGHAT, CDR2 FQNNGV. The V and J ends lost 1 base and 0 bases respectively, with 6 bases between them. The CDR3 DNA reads TGTGCCAGCAGCTTAGGCACGTACCAAGAGACCCAGTACTTC. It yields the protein CASSLGTYQETQYF.

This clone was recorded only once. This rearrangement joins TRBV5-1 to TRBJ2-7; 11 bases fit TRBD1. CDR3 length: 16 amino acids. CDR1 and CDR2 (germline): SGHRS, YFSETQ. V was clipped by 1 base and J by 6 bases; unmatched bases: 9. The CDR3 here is CASSLRPGQGASEQYF. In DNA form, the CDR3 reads TGCGCCAGCAGCTTGCGTCCCGGACAGGGGGCGAGCGAGCAGTACTTC.

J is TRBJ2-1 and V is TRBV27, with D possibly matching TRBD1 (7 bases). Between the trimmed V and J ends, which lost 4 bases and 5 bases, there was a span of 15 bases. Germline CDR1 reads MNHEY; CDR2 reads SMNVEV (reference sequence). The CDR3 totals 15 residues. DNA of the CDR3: TGTGCCAGCAGTTGGGCGGGACAGTACCACAATGAGCAGTTCTTC. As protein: CASSWAGQYHNEQFF.

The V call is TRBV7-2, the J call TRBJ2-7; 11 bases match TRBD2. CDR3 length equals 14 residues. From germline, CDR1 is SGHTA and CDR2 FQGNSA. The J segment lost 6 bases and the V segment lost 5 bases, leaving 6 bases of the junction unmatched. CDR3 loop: CASSPSGGLGEQYF. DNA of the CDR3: TGTGCCAGCAGCCCTAGCGGGGGGCTAGGCGAGCAGTACTTC.

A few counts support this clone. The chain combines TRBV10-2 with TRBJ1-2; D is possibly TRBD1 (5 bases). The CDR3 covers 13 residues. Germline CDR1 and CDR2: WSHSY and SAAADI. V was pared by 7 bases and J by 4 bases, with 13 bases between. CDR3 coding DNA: TGCGCCAGCAATTCCGGACACGGCTATGGCTACACCTTC. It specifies CASNSGHGYGYTF.

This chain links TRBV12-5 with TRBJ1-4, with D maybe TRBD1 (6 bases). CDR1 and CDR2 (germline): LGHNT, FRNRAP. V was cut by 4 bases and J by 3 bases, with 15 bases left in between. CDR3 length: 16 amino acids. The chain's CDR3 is CASGSPRGGPNEKLFF. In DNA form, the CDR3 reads TGTGCTAGTGGTTCCCCCCGGGGGGGGCCTAATGAAAAACTGTTTTTT. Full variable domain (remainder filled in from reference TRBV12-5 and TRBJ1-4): DARVTQTPRHKVTEMGQEVTMRCQPILGHNTVFWYRQTMMQGLELLAYFRNRAPLDDSGMPKDRFSAEMPDATLATLKIQPSEPRDSAVYFCASGSPRGGPNEKLFFGSGTQLSVL.